This is a list of T cell receptor beta chains from one sample in a study of cytomegalovirus exposure and HLA in healthy donors. Method: immunoSEQ multiplex PCR; TCRdb's copy keeps in-frame clones and lacks some. The profile shows 190,000 or so clones, about 85% of them singletons. Sequenced input: PBMCs. Source of these receptors: a male donor in good health and CMV-seropositive. CDR3s include the opening cysteine and the closing phenylalanine or tryptophan. A D gene is named only where the DNA matches it firmly. Clone size appears in some rows only: once, few, many, or a class for an expanded clone.

D gene,V gene,J gene,clone size,CDR3 protein,CDR3 DNA
-,TRBV5-1,TRBJ2-5,-,CASSPGSVQETQYF,TGCGCCAGCAGCCCCGGGTCCGTCCAAGAGACCCAGTACTTC
TRBD2,TRBV6-5,TRBJ2-1,-,CASIGRGLADEQFF,TGTGCCAGCATCGGCCGGGGACTAGCGGATGAGCAGTTCTTC
TRBD2,TRBV19,TRBJ2-4,-,CASSKRTSGGDNRKNIQYF,TGTGCCAGTAGTAAGAGGACTAGCGGGGGGGACAATCGCAAAAACATTCAGTACTTC
-,TRBV7-3,TRBJ2-2,-,CASSLVTGELFF,TGTGCCAGCAGCTTAGTAACCGGGGAGCTGTTTTTT
-,TRBV6-5,TRBJ1-2,few,CASSYGGSPNYGYTF,TGTGCCAGCAGTTACGGGGGCAGTCCTAACTATGGCTACACCTTC
-,TRBV18,TRBJ1-2,-,CASSPGGLEYGYTF,TGTGCCAGCTCACCAGGGGGCCTAGAATATGGCTACACCTTC
TRBD1,TRBV5-1,TRBJ2-5,-,CASSSPGGQGETQYF,TGCGCCAGCAGCTCACCGGGGGGACAGGGGGAGACCCAGTACTTC
-,TRBV7-9,TRBJ1-4,-,CAGSLGGGGGEKLFF,TGTGCCGGCAGCCTCGGCGGGGGGGGTGGTGAAAAACTGTTTTTT
-,TRBV19,TRBJ2-7,-,CASSIPSYEQYF,TGTGCCAGTAGTATTCCCAGCTACGAGCAGTACTTC
TRBD2,TRBV11-2,TRBJ2-7,-,CASSLGGTSLHEQYF,TGTGCCAGCAGCTTAGGCGGGACTAGTCTCCACGAGCAGTACTTC
-,TRBV19,TRBJ2-5,-,CASSIDTGQETQYF,TGTGCCAGTAGTATAGATACAGGGCAAGAGACCCAGTACTTC
-,TRBV7-3,TRBJ2-3,-,CASSLMAERPTDTQYF,TGTGCCAGCAGCCTTATGGCGGAGAGACCCACGGATACGCAGTATTTT
-,TRBV5-5,TRBJ1-2,-,CASSFLSPEGDGYTF,TGTGCCAGCAGCTTCTTGTCCCCAGAGGGGGATGGCTACACCTTC
-,TRBV7-9,TRBJ2-2,few,CASSLLGTGELFF,TGTGCCAGCAGCCTACTTGGTACCGGGGAGCTGTTTTTT
TRBD1,TRBV5-4,TRBJ1-4,-,CASSLDGTAGEKLFF,TGTGCCAGCAGCTTGGATGGGACAGCCGGTGAAAAACTGTTTTTT
TRBD2,TRBV27,TRBJ2-7,-,CASSLFPSSGASYEQYF,TGTGCCAGCAGTTTATTCCCCTCTAGCGGGGCCTCCTACGAGCAGTACTTC
TRBD2,TRBV18,TRBJ2-3,few,CASSLAGRTDTQYF,TGTGCCAGCTCTCTAGCGGGGCGCACAGATACGCAGTATTTT
-,TRBV5-1,TRBJ2-1,-,CASSLAQGTYNEQFF,TGCGCCAGCAGCTTGGCCCAGGGCACCTACAATGAGCAGTTCTTC
TRBD2,TRBV18,TRBJ2-7,-,CASSYQGGGPTYEQYF,TGTGCCAGCTCATACCAAGGCGGGGGGCCGACATACGAGCAGTACTTC
TRBD2,TRBV25-1,TRBJ2-3,-,CASKLAMSDTQYF,TGTGCCAGCAAACTAGCGATGTCTGATACGCAGTATTTT
-,TRBV5-4,TRBJ2-7,once,CASSSAAVSPFYEQYF,TGTGCCAGCAGCTCCGCGGCGGTAAGCCCCTTTTACGAGCAGTATTTC
TRBD1,TRBV28,TRBJ1-5,-,CASSTTGGGNQPQHF,TGTGCCAGCAGTACGACAGGGGGCGGCAATCAGCCCCAGCATTTT
TRBD2,TRBV9,TRBJ2-5,-,CASSSTGGRSETQYF,TGTGCCAGCAGCTCAACCGGCGGGAGGTCTGAGACCCAGTACTTC
TRBD2,TRBV9,TRBJ2-1,-,CASSVAGTSGVGEQFF,TGTGCCAGCAGCGTAGCGGGGACTAGCGGGGTAGGGGAGCAGTTCTTC
TRBD1,TRBV6-6,TRBJ2-6,-,CASGQDSVSGANVLTF,TGTGCCAGCGGACAGGACTCAGTCTCTGGGGCCAACGTCCTGACTTTC
-,TRBV5-1,TRBJ2-7,-,CASKPSSGITYEQYF,TGCGCCAGCAAACCCTCGAGCGGAATCACCTACGAGCAGTACTTC
-,TRBV7-2,TRBJ2-3,-,CATRRSGTDTQYF,TGTGCCACGCGGCGGTCCGGCACAGATACGCAGTATTTT
-,TRBV2,TRBJ1-6,few,CASRRGVGSPLHF,TGTGCCAGCCGTCGGGGGGTAGGTTCACCCCTCCACTTT
TRBD1,TRBV2,TRBJ1-5,few,CASSPTGVLQPQHF,TGTGCCAGCAGTCCCACAGGGGTGCTACAGCCCCAGCATTTT
TRBD1,TRBV7-3,TRBJ1-2,-,CASSLTGTGGNYTF,TGTGCCAGCAGCTTGACCGGGACAGGGGGTAACTACACCTTC
TRBD2,TRBV7-8,TRBJ2-1,-,CASGLAGRGNEQFF,TGTGCCAGCGGACTAGCGGGAAGGGGCAATGAGCAGTTCTTC
TRBD2,TRBV5-1,TRBJ2-5,-,CASSKTSGREETQYF,TGCGCCAGCAGCAAGACTAGCGGGAGGGAAGAGACCCAGTACTTC
-,TRBV30,TRBJ2-7,-,CALEGVGRREQYF,TGTGCCTTGGAGGGAGTCGGCAGGCGCGAGCAGTACTTC
-,TRBV4-3,TRBJ1-4,-,CASSQIRGATNEKLFF,TGCGCCAGCAGCCAGATCAGGGGCGCAACTAATGAAAAACTGTTTTTT
TRBD1,TRBV12-5,TRBJ1-1,few,CASGYSTGGYRDTEAFF,TGTGCTAGTGGTTATTCGACAGGGGGCTATCGGGACACTGAAGCTTTCTTT
TRBD1,TRBV6-5,TRBJ2-7,-,CASKSTGQLSYEQYF,TGTGCCAGCAAATCCACGGGACAGCTATCCTACGAGCAGTACTTC
TRBD1,TRBV19,TRBJ1-1,once,CASKDRAMNTEAFF,TGTGCCTCCAAGGACAGGGCTATGAACACTGAAGCTTTCTTT
TRBD1,TRBV11-2,TRBJ1-3,-,CASSFQGAPGNTIYF,TGTGCCAGCAGCTTTCAGGGGGCGCCTGGAAACACCATATATTTT
-,TRBV6-4,TRBJ2-1,-,CASSDSGIGGEQFF,TGTGCCAGCAGTGACTCGGGCATAGGTGGTGAGCAGTTCTTC